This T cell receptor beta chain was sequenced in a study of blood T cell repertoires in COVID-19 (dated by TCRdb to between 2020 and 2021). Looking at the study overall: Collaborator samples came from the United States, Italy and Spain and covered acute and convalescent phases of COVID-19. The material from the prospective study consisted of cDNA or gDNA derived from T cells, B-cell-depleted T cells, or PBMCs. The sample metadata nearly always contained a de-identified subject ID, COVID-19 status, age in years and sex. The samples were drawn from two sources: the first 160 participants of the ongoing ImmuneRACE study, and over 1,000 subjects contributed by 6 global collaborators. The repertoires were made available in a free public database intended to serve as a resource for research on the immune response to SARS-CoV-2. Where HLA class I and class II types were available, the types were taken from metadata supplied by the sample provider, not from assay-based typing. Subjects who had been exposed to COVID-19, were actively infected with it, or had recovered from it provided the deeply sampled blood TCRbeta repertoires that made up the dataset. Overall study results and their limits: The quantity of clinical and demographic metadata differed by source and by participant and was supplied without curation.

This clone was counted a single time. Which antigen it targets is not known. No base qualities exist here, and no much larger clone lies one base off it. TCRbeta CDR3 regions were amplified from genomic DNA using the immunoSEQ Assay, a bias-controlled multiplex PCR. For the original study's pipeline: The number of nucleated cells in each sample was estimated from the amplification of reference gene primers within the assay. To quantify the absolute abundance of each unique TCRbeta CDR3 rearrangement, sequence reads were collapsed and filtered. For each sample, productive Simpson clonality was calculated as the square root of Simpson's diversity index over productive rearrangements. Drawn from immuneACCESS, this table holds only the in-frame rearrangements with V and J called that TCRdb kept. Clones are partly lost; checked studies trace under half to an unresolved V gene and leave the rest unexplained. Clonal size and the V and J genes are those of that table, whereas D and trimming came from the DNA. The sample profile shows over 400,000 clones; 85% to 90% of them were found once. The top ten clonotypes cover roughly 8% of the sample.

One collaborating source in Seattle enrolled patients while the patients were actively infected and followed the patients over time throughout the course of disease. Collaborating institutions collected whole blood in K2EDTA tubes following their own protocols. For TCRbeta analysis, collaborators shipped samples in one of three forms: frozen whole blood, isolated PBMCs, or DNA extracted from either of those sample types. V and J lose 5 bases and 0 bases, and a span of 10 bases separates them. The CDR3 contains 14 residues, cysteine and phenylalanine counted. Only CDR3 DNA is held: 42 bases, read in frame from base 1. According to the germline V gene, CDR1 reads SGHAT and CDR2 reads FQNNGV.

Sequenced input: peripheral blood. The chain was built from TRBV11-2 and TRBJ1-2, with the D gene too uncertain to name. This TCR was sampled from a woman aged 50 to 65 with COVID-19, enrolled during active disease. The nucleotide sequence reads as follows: TGTGCCAGCAGCCCCGACGGAGCTAACTATGGCTACACCTTC. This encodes CASSPDGANYGYTF.